Following are 21 T cell receptor beta chains from one sample sequenced in a study of human T cells and chemical hapten exposure (dated by TCRdb to the early 2020s). Libraries were made using RACE. Sequencing relied on a NextSeq 500. Starting from the raw public reads, TCRdb applied fastp trimming at Q25, assembled clones with MiXCR and retained in-frame beta chains. One record per CDR3 amino acid sequence lists the most common genes and DNA. The sample table records about 190,000 distinct CDR3 sequences; approximately 24% of these occur just once. Under 2.5% of the sample goes to the ten largest clones. Reading the label with the study, this specimen's time point is: patch test 3, about 24 weeks after DPC sensitization. The treatment or condition tag for this specimen amounts to: therapeutic diphenylcyclopropenone sensitization with weekly scalp DPC. Sequencing used whole blood, obtained in connection with sensitization to the hapten diphenylcyclopropenone (DPC). These receptors were taken from a woman aged 40 to 50 with alopecia areata. Some clones in this sample may be carry-over from other donors' samples.

The chain employs TRBV20-1 and TRBJ1-5; weak D call: TRBD1 (5 bases). Per germline, CDR1 DFQATT and CDR2 SNEGSKA (reference sequence). The V and J ends lost 4 bases and 1 base respectively, with 8 bases between them. CDR3 length equals 13 residues. CDR3 sequence: CSAIGTSNQPQHF. The DNA for the CDR3 is TGCAGTGCTATTGGGACCAGCAATCAGCCCCAGCATTTT.

The chain joins TRBV20-1 to TRBJ2-3, with 8 bases fitting TRBD1. V trimming: 6 bases; J trimming: 4 bases; junction bases outside the gene matches: 6. CDR1 and CDR2 (germline): DFQATT, SNEGSKA (reference sequence). The CDR3 consists of 13 residues. The CDR3 nucleotides are TGCAGTGCCTCGCCCAGGGGGCCAGATACGCAGTATTTT. As protein: CSASPRGPDTQYF.

The rearrangement links TRBV25-1 to TRBJ2-7; 11 positions match TRBD1. The CDR3 is 13 residues long. CDR1 and CDR2 from the germline V gene are MGHDK and SYGVNS. Trimming at V came to 6 bases and at J to 3 bases, leaving 1 base not matched to a gene. As DNA, the CDR3 is TGTGCCAGCAGGGGGACAGGGGGCTACGAGCAGTACTTC. Translation gives CASRGTGGYEQYF.

This chain links TRBV29-1 with TRBJ2-5; 7 bases agree with TRBD1. CDR1 SQVTM and CDR2 ANQGSEA come from the germline V gene. The J segment lost 2 bases and the V segment lost 7 bases, leaving 10 bases of the junction unmatched. The CDR3 has 14 amino acids. The CDR3 loop reads CSARGDRVQETQYF. In nucleotides, the CDR3 is TGCAGCGCCCGAGGAGACAGGGTTCAAGAGACCCAGTACTTC.

The chain couples TRBV7-6 to TRBJ2-7; D unclear. CDR1 SGHVS and CDR2 FNYEAQ come from the germline V gene. The CDR3 length is 13 residues. V was shortened by 1 base and J by 5 bases, with 9 bases between the two germline ends. The CDR3 sequence: CASSLGRVDEQYF. CDR3 coding DNA: TGTGCCAGCAGCTTAGGGCGCGTGGACGAGCAGTACTTC.

This chain links TRBV6-5 with TRBJ1-6; 9 bases agree with TRBD1. Germline loops: CDR1 MNHEY, CDR2 SVGAGI. The CDR3 is 13 amino acids. J was trimmed by 10 bases and V by 7 bases; bases with no gene match: 5. CDR3 residues: CASNRDRESPLHF. For the CDR3, the DNA is TGTGCCAGCAACCGGGACAGGGAGTCACCCCTCCACTTT.

Points on this clonotype: At one end the junction does not follow the germline gene, possibly because of a read error. J is TRBJ1-3 and V is TRBV20-1; unclear D gene. CDR1 DFQATT and CDR2 SNEGSKA come from the germline V gene (reference sequence). The CDR3 is 14 residues long. The CDR3 DNA follows: TGCAGTACTAGTTCCGCGGCTGGCGGAAACACCATATATTTT. It specifies CSTSSAAGGNTIYF.

A few counts support this clonotype. J is TRBJ1-5 and V is TRBV25-1; no reliable D call. CDR1 and CDR2 (germline): MGHDK, SYGVNS. The CDR3 has 15 residues. The V gene lost 5 bases and the J gene lost 8 bases, with 19 bases spanning the gap. The CDR3 reads CASSPRWEPGEPQHF. The CDR3 DNA reads TGTGCCAGCAGTCCCCGGTGGGAGCCGGGAGAGCCCCAGCATTTT.

There are a few counts of this clonotype. The chain has TRBV2 and TRBJ1-5; 8 bases match TRBD1. Germline CDR1 and CDR2: SNHLY and FYNNEI. J gave up 9 bases and V 3 bases, and 10 bases lay outside the gene matches. This CDR3 region has 15 residues. The CDR3 here is CASSDRTGKYLPQHF. The CDR3 DNA is TGTGCCAGCAGTGACCGGACAGGGAAGTATCTGCCCCAGCATTTT.

This clonotype appeared a few times. The chain recombines TRBV10-3 with TRBJ2-1; 13 nucleotides match TRBD2. The CDR3 spans 16 residues. V trimming: 6 bases; J trimming: 8 bases; junction bases outside the gene matches: 10. The germline V gene encodes CDR1 ENHRY and CDR2 SYGVKD. The CDR3 DNA reads as TGTGCCATCAGGACCGGGACTAGCGGGGTGGGAGATGAGCAGTTCTTC. Its protein product is CAIRTGTSGVGDEQFF.

This clonotype was seen repeatedly, ten times or more. This chain uses TRBV18 with TRBJ2-7, with 13 bases matching TRBD2. The V gene's germline CDR1 is KGHSH and CDR2 LQKENI. With 6 bases clipped from V and 5 bases from J, the junction kept 4 bases outside the gene matches. This CDR3 has 14 amino acids. CDR3 nucleotide sequence: TGTGCCAGCTCTGGACTAGCGGGAGACCACGAGCAGTACTTC. Protein sequence: CASSGLAGDHEQYF.

This clonotype has at least ten counts. V usage is TRBV3-1 and J usage is TRBJ2-1; no clear D. The V gene lost 1 base and the J gene lost 2 bases, with 9 bases spanning the gap. The V gene's germline CDR1 is LGHDT and CDR2 YNNKEL (reference sequence). CDR3 length equals 15 residues. The chain's CDR3 is CASSQGADTYNEQFF. The CDR3 bases are TGTGCCAGCAGCCAAGGGGCGGATACCTACAATGAGCAGTTCTTC.

This clonotype was detected only a few times. The chain is built from TRBV3-1 and TRBJ2-1; D is undetermined. Trimming took 7 bases from V and 8 from J, leaving 15 bases between them. Germline V gene sequence: CDR1 LGHDT, CDR2 YNNKEL (reference sequence). This CDR3 is 13 amino acids long. Written as DNA, the CDR3 is TGTGCCAGCATGGGGTACGGCGTAGATGAGCAGTTCTTC. Translation gives CASMGYGVDEQFF.

V and J are TRBV4-3 and TRBJ1-4; tentative D call: TRBD1 (6 bases). This CDR3 spans 15 amino acids. Trimming stripped 0 bases from V and 8 bases from J, with 13 bases between. The germline gives CDR1 LGHNA, CDR2 YSLEER. The CDR3, as DNA: TGCGCCAGCAGCCAAGATCCCCAGGGGCCCGAAAAACTGTTTTTT. As protein: CASSQDPQGPEKLFF.

This chain joins TRBV7-2 and TRBJ2-7, with D unresolved. This CDR3 region has 14 residues. V lost 2 bases and J lost 3, with 11 bases in between. Per germline, CDR1 SGHTA and CDR2 FQGNSA. In DNA form, the CDR3 reads TGTGCCAGCAGCTTAAATGTGGGAAACTACGAGCAGTACTTC. Translated: CASSLNVGNYEQYF.

The chain employs TRBV20-1 and TRBJ2-3; the match to TRBD2 covers 7 bases. The CDR3 is 14 amino acids. The ends lost 5 bases at V and 2 bases at J; junction bases unmatched: 7. Germline V CDR1 and CDR2: DFQATT, SNEGSKA (reference sequence). CDR3: CSALLAGPTDTQYF. CDR3 in DNA: TGCAGTGCTTTATTAGCGGGCCCCACAGATACGCAGTATTTT.

This clonotype was picked up many times. V gene TRBV4-3 combines with J gene TRBJ2-7; weak D call: TRBD2 (6 bases). This CDR3 has 15 amino acids. From germline, CDR1 is LGHNA and CDR2 YSLEER. Trimming stripped 0 bases from V and 2 bases from J, with 11 bases between. Here the CDR3 DNA reads TGCGCCAGCAGCCAAGATTCTAGCGAAACCTACGAGCAGTACTTC. Residues: CASSQDSSETYEQYF.

The chain carries TRBV3-1 and TRBJ2-4; maybe TRBD2 (5 bases). V was pared by 0 bases and J by 6 bases, with 12 bases between. CDR1 and CDR2 (germline): LGHDT, YNNKEL (reference sequence). The CDR3 is 15 residues long. The CDR3 loop is CASSQERLTRNIQYF. CDR3 bases: TGTGCCAGCAGCCAAGAACGGTTAACTAGAAACATTCAGTACTTC.

The CDR3 here is CASSLGRRIEAFF. Written as DNA, the CDR3 is TGTGCCAGCAGCCTGGGGCGGCGTATCGAAGCTTTCTTT. The chain is built from TRBV7-2 and TRBJ1-1; perhaps TRBD1 as D (5 bases). The length of the CDR3 is 13 residues. CDR1 and CDR2 from the germline V gene are SGHTA and FQGNSA. V lost 5 bases to trimming and J lost 8 bases, with 15 bases between them.

This clonotype has at least ten counts. CDR3 loop: CASSPPLAGGGNEQFF. Written as DNA, the CDR3 is TGCGCCAGCAGCCCTCCCCTAGCGGGAGGAGGGAATGAGCAGTTCTTC. The rearrangement joins TRBV5-1 to TRBJ2-1; 11 nucleotides agree with TRBD2. This CDR3 contains 16 residues. V lost 4 bases to trimming and J lost 7 bases; unmatched junction nucleotides: 10. Germline loops: CDR1 SGHRS, CDR2 YFSETQ.

V gene TRBV20-1 combines with J gene TRBJ2-3, with 9 bases fitting TRBD2. Germline V gene lookup returns CDR1 DFQATT and CDR2 SNEGSKA (reference sequence). The length of the CDR3 is 14 residues. V lost 2 bases to trimming and J lost 6 bases; unmatched junction nucleotides: 6. The CDR3 loop reads CSARTGLALDTQYF. CDR3 coding DNA: TGCAGTGCTAGAACCGGACTAGCGTTGGATACGCAGTATTTT.